Below, one T cell receptor (beta chain) is given with its context. What it recognizes is unknown. Other DNA sequences within the sample encode an identical CDR3. The sort gate was single viable CD3+CD4+CD8-CD45RO+ cells for memory CD4+ T cells. Serum IgG to CMV pp150, pp28, p38 and p52 defined serostatus. CD4+ T cells were isolated by positive magnetic selection. These data belong to a study of memory CD4+ T cells and cytomegalovirus serostatus. Notes on the study in general: Each of 65 to 75 CMV-associated TCRbeta sequences occurred in one to five individuals.

V lost 1 base and J lost 3, with 5 bases in between. This CDR3 has 13 residues. CDR1 and CDR2 (germline): SGHTA, FQGNSA. Assay used: immunoSEQ multiplex PCR; TCRdb lists only in-frame clones, some missing. The sample lists more than 35,000 clones, roughly 78% seen once, with approximately 5.3% in the top ten. The J gene is TRBJ2-3, the V gene TRBV7-2; D ambiguous. Sequenced input: memory CD4+ T cells from blood. The receptor was derived from an adult in good health and CMV-seropositive. This CDR3 is CASSLGVTDTQYF. CDR3 coding DNA: TGTGCCAGCAGCTTAGGTGTTACAGATACGCAGTATTTT.